A selection of T cell receptor beta chains follows, all from one sample in a study of shared clonotypes between healthy human individuals. Method: immunoSEQ multiplex PCR; TCRdb's copy keeps in-frame clones and lacks some. Among more than 1,200,000 clones listed, approximately 98.5% were seen once. The sequencing sample was made of naive CD4+ T cells sorted from blood. These receptors all come from a man aged 25 to 45 in good health. CDR3s include the opening cysteine and the closing phenylalanine or tryptophan. The D gene is left open where the match is weak. Clone size is stated in some rows and not others, as once, few, many or a class when expanded.

>TRBV6-5|TRBJ2-1|NA|NA
CASSYSPGPGYNEQFF
TGTGCCAGCAGTTACTCACCGGGACCGGGCTACAATGAGCAGTTCTTC
>TRBV5-1|TRBJ2-3|NA|TRBD2
CASSQLAGRDTQYF
TGCGCCAGCAGCCAACTAGCGGGAAGGGATACGCAGTATTTT
>TRBV5-1|TRBJ1-1|NA|TRBD1
CASSANRGGAEAFF
TGCGCCAGCAGCGCAAACAGGGGAGGCGCTGAAGCTTTCTTT
>TRBV5-1|TRBJ2-2|NA|NA
CASSVGTPHNTGELFF
TGCGCCAGCAGCGTCGGGACTCCCCATAACACCGGGGAGCTGTTTTTT
>TRBV30|TRBJ1-3|NA|NA
CAWSPGRGYTIYF
TGTGCCTGGAGCCCCGGCAGGGGCTACACCATATATTTT
>TRBV6-5|TRBJ2-2|NA|NA
CASSYSKRNTGELFF
TGTGCCAGCAGTTACTCGAAAAGGAACACCGGGGAGCTGTTTTTT
>TRBV19|TRBJ1-1|NA|NA
CASSFKGRGTTEAFF
TGTGCCAGTAGTTTCAAAGGGCGGGGGACGACTGAAGCTTTCTTT
>TRBV19|TRBJ2-2|NA|NA
CASLRDPNTGELFF
TGTGCCAGCCTCAGGGATCCGAACACCGGGGAGCTGTTTTTT
>TRBV7-9|TRBJ2-1|NA|NA
CASSLVAGLLNNEQFF
TGTGCCAGCAGCTTAGTAGCAGGGCTTCTAAACAATGAGCAGTTCTTC
>TRBV18|TRBJ1-2|NA|TRBD1
CASSPLDVPGQYYGYTF
TGTGCCAGCTCACCACTAGACGTACCGGGACAGTACTATGGCTACACCTTC
>TRBV18|TRBJ1-1|NA|TRBD1
CASSPPRDSEAFF
TGTGCCAGCTCACCACCAAGGGACAGTGAAGCTTTCTTT
>TRBV6-1|TRBJ1-5|NA|NA
CAIAPSLGYQPQHF
TGTGCCATCGCCCCGTCTTTGGGATATCAGCCCCAGCATTTT
>TRBV9|TRBJ1-3|NA|NA
CASSVGSVLSGNTIYF
TGTGCCAGCAGCGTAGGGTCAGTTCTCTCTGGAAACACCATATATTTT
>TRBV11-2|TRBJ2-5|NA|NA
CASSLDSGAPGAQYF
TGTGCCAGCAGCTTAGATAGTGGCGCCCCCGGGGCCCAGTACTTC
>TRBV21-1|TRBJ2-7|NA|NA
CAQVAPGGEQYF
TGTGCCCAGGTAGCTCCGGGGGGCGAGCAGTACTTC
>TRBV5-4|TRBJ1-1|NA|NA
CASSSPRQGGTEAFF
TGTGCCAGCAGCTCACCCCGGCAGGGAGGCACTGAAGCTTTCTTT
>TRBV28|TRBJ2-7|NA|NA
CASSALGDEQYF
TGTGCCAGCAGTGCCCTCGGGGACGAGCAGTACTTC
>TRBV11-1|TRBJ2-7|NA|NA
CASSRTETYEQYF
TGTGCCAGCAGCCGGACAGAGACCTACGAGCAGTACTTC
>TRBV5-1|TRBJ2-5|NA|TRBD1
CASSSLTGEETQYF
TGCGCCAGCAGTAGCCTGACAGGGGAGGAGACCCAGTACTTC
>TRBV29-1|TRBJ1-1|NA|TRBD1
CSVGLRQGVGDTEAFF
TGCAGCGTTGGGCTGAGACAGGGGGTAGGGGACACTGAAGCTTTCTTT
>TRBV5-4|TRBJ2-3|NA|NA
CASSLAAGTGKDTQYF
TGTGCCAGCAGCTTGGCCGCCGGGACGGGAAAAGATACGCAGTATTTT
>TRBV7-8|TRBJ2-1|NA|TRBD2
CASSLYQRESSYNEQFF
TGTGCCAGCAGCTTATATCAGCGGGAGAGCTCCTACAATGAGCAGTTCTTC
>TRBV7-9|TRBJ1-5|NA|NA
CASSLEHQGRAFNQPQHF
TGTGCCAGCAGCTTAGAACACCAAGGTCGGGCCTTCAATCAGCCCCAGCATTTT
>TRBV30|TRBJ1-2|NA|NA
CAWSAGVGYTF
TGTGCCTGGAGTGCAGGGGTCGGCTACACCTTC
>TRBV9|TRBJ1-3|NA|NA
CASSPHSGNTIYF
TGTGCCAGCAGCCCTCACTCTGGAAACACCATATATTTT
>TRBV7-2|TRBJ1-2|NA|TRBD1
CASRFPGTGLHGYTF
TGTGCCAGCAGGTTCCCCGGGACAGGGTTGCATGGCTACACCTTC
>TRBV5-1|TRBJ2-1|NA|NA
CASSLEGRAGNEQFF
TGCGCCAGCAGCTTGGAAGGGAGAGCGGGCAATGAGCAGTTCTTC
>TRBV5-1|TRBJ2-7|once|NA
CASRTGQNYEQYF
TGCGCCAGCAGGACCGGACAGAACTACGAGCAGTACTTC
>TRBV10-3|TRBJ1-5|NA|NA
CAISEGQGNQPQHF
TGTGCCATCAGTGAAGGGCAGGGTAATCAGCCCCAGCATTTT
>TRBV2|TRBJ1-1|once|NA
CASRLGKFEAFF
TGTGCCAGCCGATTAGGGAAGTTTGAAGCTTTCTTT
>TRBV15|TRBJ2-3|once|NA
CATSCYEDRCIADTQYF
TGTGCCACCAGCTGCTATGAGGACAGATGCATCGCGGATACGCAGTATTTT
>TRBV9|TRBJ2-2|NA|NA
CASSAHGQGGTGELFF
TGTGCCAGCAGCGCCCACGGACAGGGAGGGACCGGGGAGCTGTTTTTT
>TRBV28|TRBJ1-1|once|NA
CASSLSWQGRAFF
TGTGCCAGCAGTTTATCGTGGCAGGGTAGAGCTTTCTTT
>TRBV27|TRBJ2-3|NA|NA
CASRGTSTDTQYF
TGTGCCAGCAGAGGGACGAGCACAGATACGCAGTATTTT
>TRBV28|TRBJ2-3|NA|TRBD2
CASSSGTSGGDTQYF
TGTGCCAGCAGTTCAGGGACTAGCGGTGGGGATACGCAGTATTTT
>TRBV15|TRBJ1-5|NA|NA
CATSRELYVQPQHF
TGTGCCACCAGCAGAGAACTGTACGTTCAGCCCCAGCATTTT